The T cell receptor delta chain under discussion was sequenced for a study of gamma-delta chains in newborns, infants, children. Study context: Innate gammadelta T cells reportedly expand polyclonally right after birth, driven by microbial exposure, per the title.

Germline values: CDR1 TSWWSYY, CDR2 QGS. This CDR3 spans 23 amino acids. The V segment lost 6 bases and the J segment 8 bases; nucleotides outside the gene matches: 38. TCRdb re-processed the reads via CATT. The profile shows under 5,000 delta-chain clones, roughly 40% of them singletons. This sequence joins TRDV1 and TRDJ1; TRDD3 matches 8 bases. The TCR originated in a child who received the measles vaccine. Sequenced input: blood. The CDR3 sequence: CALGERGFLPPIYWGSPREKLIF. In nucleotides, the CDR3 is TGTGCTCTTGGAGAGCGAGGCTTCCTCCCTCCTATTTACTGGGGGTCCCCTAGAGAAAAACTCATCTTT.